Given below is one TCR beta chain in context. These data come from a study of PD-L1 blockade in urothelial cancer. TCRdb keeps only in-frame clones here, not all; method: immunoSEQ multiplex PCR. The sample contains 50,000 to 55,000 clones, 88% of which appear only once. The germline V gene encodes CDR1 MNHEY and CDR2 SVGAGI. The trim removed 6 bases at V and 6 bases at J, leaving 5 bases unmatched. The CDR3 loop spans 13 amino acids. The time point was: peripheral blood 6 weeks after treatment start. The starting material was PBMCs, obtained around atezolizumab (anti-PD-L1) treatment. V usage is TRBV6-5 and J usage is TRBJ2-1; 7 bases agree with TRBD1. The sequence was collected from a man aged 55 to 70 with urothelial cancer. As DNA, the CDR3 is TGTGCCAGCAGCCGCGACAGGGCCAATGAGCAGTTCTTC. This gives the protein CASSRDRANEQFF.